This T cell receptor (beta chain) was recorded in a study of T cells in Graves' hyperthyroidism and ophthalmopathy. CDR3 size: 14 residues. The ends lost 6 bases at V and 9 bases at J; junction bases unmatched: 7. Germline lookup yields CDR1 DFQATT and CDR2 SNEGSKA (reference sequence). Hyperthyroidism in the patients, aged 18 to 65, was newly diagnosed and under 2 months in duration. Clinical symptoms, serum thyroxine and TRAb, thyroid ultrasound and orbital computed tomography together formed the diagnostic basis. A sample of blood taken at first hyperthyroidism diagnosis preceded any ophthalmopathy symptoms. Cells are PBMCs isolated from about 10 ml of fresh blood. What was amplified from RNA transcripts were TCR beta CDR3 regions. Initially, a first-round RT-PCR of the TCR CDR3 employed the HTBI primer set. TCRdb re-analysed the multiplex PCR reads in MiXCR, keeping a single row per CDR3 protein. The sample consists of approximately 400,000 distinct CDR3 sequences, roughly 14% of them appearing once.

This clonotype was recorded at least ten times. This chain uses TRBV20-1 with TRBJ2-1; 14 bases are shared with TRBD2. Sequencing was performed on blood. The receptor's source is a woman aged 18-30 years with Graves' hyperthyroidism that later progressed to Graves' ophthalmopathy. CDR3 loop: CSAPTSGRAAEQFF. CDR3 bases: TGCAGTGCGCCGACTAGCGGGAGGGCCGCTGAGCAGTTCTTC.